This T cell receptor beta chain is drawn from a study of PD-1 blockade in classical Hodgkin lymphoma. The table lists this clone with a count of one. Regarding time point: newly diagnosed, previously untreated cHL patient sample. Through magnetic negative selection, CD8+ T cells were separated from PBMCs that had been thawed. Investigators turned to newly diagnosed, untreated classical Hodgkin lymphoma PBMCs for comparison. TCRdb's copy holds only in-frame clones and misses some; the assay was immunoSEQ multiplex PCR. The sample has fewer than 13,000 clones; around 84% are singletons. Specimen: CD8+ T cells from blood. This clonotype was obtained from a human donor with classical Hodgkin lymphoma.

CDR3 protein: CASSLSGPWDTQYF. CDR3 DNA: TGTGCCAGCAGCTTGTCAGGGCCCTGGGATACGCAGTATTTT. The chain links TRBV5-4 to TRBJ2-3; a weak D match, TRBD1 (5 bases). Germline loops: CDR1 SGHNT, CDR2 YYREEE (reference sequence). The CDR3 has 14 amino acids. Between the trimmed V and J ends, which lost 1 base and 6 bases, there was a span of 12 bases.